This T cell receptor (beta chain) appears in the sequencing data of a study of shared clonotypes between healthy human individuals. Here immunoSEQ multiplex PCR was the method, and the copy in TCRdb shows in-frame clones only, minus some. The data show some 380,000 clones, just over 95% seen once. As to this clone: As yet, its antigen is unknown.

Overall study results and limits: Among non-shared clonotypes, generation probabilities were lower than among those shared by all four donors.

Sequenced sample: memory CD8+ T cells sorted from blood. Specified subset: CD45RO+ cells pooled with CCR7-negative TemRA cells. The TCR was taken from a man aged 30 to 39 in good health.

The chain's CDR3 is CASSDSSNQPQHF. CDR3 nucleotide sequence: TGTGCCAGCAGTGACAGTAGCAATCAGCCCCAGCATTTT. V usage is TRBV6-1 and J usage is TRBJ1-5, with D uncertain. V shed 3 bases and J shed 0 bases, with 3 bases lying between them. The V gene's germline CDR1 is MNHNS and CDR2 SASEGT. The CDR3 has 13 residues.